A selection of T cell receptor beta chains follows, all from one sample in a study of blood T cell repertoires in COVID-19. This table comes from immunoSEQ multiplex PCR, and its TCRdb copy is limited to in-frame clones, with some not included. Of about 54,000 clones in the sample, roughly 76% were seen once. The specimen was peripheral blood. The receptors derive from a woman in her sixties or seventies with acute or convalescent COVID-19. Each CDR3 is given with its conserved first and last residue. The order of the fields is CDR3 DNA, CDR3 protein, clone size, V gene, CDR3 length, D gene, J gene. The D gene is left open where the match is weak. The size of a clone is reported for some rows only, either as once, few or many, or as a class for expanded clones.

cdr3_nt: TGTGCCACCAGCAGAGCCAGGGATTCTAATGAAAAACTGTTTTTT; cdr3_aa: CATSRARDSNEKLFF; clone_size: .; v_call: TRBV15; cdr3_length: 15; d_call: .; j_call: TRBJ1-4
cdr3_nt: TGTGCCAGCAGCTCGGGGACACCAACTGAAGCTTTCTTT; cdr3_aa: CASSSGTPTEAFF; clone_size: once; v_call: TRBV5-4; cdr3_length: 13; d_call: .; j_call: TRBJ1-1
cdr3_nt: TGTGCCAGCAGCCCGGGATCCTACGAGCAGTACTTC; cdr3_aa: CASSPGSYEQYF; clone_size: medium-sized; v_call: TRBV6-5; cdr3_length: 12; d_call: .; j_call: TRBJ2-7
cdr3_nt: TGTGCCACCGCGGACAGCAACACCGGGGAGCTGTTTTTT; cdr3_aa: CATADSNTGELFF; clone_size: .; v_call: TRBV6-4; cdr3_length: 13; d_call: .; j_call: TRBJ2-2
cdr3_nt: TGTGCCAGCGCATACACAGGGATCCCCTACGAGCAGTACTTC; cdr3_aa: CASAYTGIPYEQYF; clone_size: .; v_call: TRBV2; cdr3_length: 14; d_call: .; j_call: TRBJ2-7
cdr3_nt: TGTGCCAGCAGCTCTGGACACTCTGGCACTGAAGCTTTCTTT; cdr3_aa: CASSSGHSGTEAFF; clone_size: .; v_call: TRBV7-3; cdr3_length: 14; d_call: .; j_call: TRBJ1-1
cdr3_nt: TGCGCCAGCAGCTTCGGGAAGTACGAGCAGTACTTC; cdr3_aa: CASSFGKYEQYF; clone_size: .; v_call: TRBV5-1; cdr3_length: 12; d_call: .; j_call: TRBJ2-7
cdr3_nt: TGTGCCACAAGAGGACTAGCGGACTCCTACGAGCAGTACTTC; cdr3_aa: CATRGLADSYEQYF; clone_size: .; v_call: TRBV6-5; cdr3_length: 14; d_call: TRBD2; j_call: TRBJ2-7
cdr3_nt: TGTGCCAGTAGTATTGGGACAGGGCCCCAGCCCCAGCATTTT; cdr3_aa: CASSIGTGPQPQHF; clone_size: .; v_call: TRBV19; cdr3_length: 14; d_call: TRBD1; j_call: TRBJ1-5
cdr3_nt: TGTGCCAGCAGCCCGCGGGCGGGAGGGGGAGAGACCCAGTACTTC; cdr3_aa: CASSPRAGGGETQYF; clone_size: once; v_call: TRBV11-3; cdr3_length: 15; d_call: TRBD2; j_call: TRBJ2-5
cdr3_nt: TGCGCCAGCAGCCAGGGACAGGGTAATTCACCCCTCCACTTT; cdr3_aa: CASSQGQGNSPLHF; clone_size: once; v_call: TRBV5-1; cdr3_length: 14; d_call: TRBD1; j_call: TRBJ1-6
cdr3_nt: TGTGCCAGCAGCCCTATCGGGGAAAAACTGTTTTTT; cdr3_aa: CASSPIGEKLFF; clone_size: .; v_call: TRBV16; cdr3_length: 12; d_call: .; j_call: TRBJ1-4
cdr3_nt: TGTGCCAGCAGTAAAGGGACTAGCGGGAGTAATAATGAGCAGTTCTTC; cdr3_aa: CASSKGTSGSNNEQFF; clone_size: .; v_call: TRBV2; cdr3_length: 16; d_call: TRBD2; j_call: TRBJ2-1
cdr3_nt: TGCGCCAGCTCCTGGGGGGACAGCTCCTACGAGCAGTACTTC; cdr3_aa: CASSWGDSSYEQYF; clone_size: .; v_call: TRBV10-1; cdr3_length: 14; d_call: .; j_call: TRBJ2-7
cdr3_nt: TGTGCCAGCAGCGTAGCCGGCGGGGAAAACACCGGGGAGCTGTTTTTT; cdr3_aa: CASSVAGGENTGELFF; clone_size: .; v_call: TRBV9; cdr3_length: 16; d_call: .; j_call: TRBJ2-2
cdr3_nt: TGTGCCAGCAGCCTTACTTCCGGGACAGGGAGGGTCTACAATGAGCAGTTCTTC; cdr3_aa: CASSLTSGTGRVYNEQFF; clone_size: .; v_call: TRBV27; cdr3_length: 18; d_call: TRBD1; j_call: TRBJ2-1
cdr3_nt: TGTGCCAGCAGCTCCGACAGGGACCAAGAGACCCAGTACTTC; cdr3_aa: CASSSDRDQETQYF; clone_size: .; v_call: TRBV7-9; cdr3_length: 14; d_call: TRBD1; j_call: TRBJ2-5
cdr3_nt: TGTGCCCTCCCGGGGAGGTTCTCTGGGGCCAACGTCCTGACTTTC; cdr3_aa: CALPGRFSGANVLTF; clone_size: .; v_call: TRBV19; cdr3_length: 15; d_call: .; j_call: TRBJ2-6
cdr3_nt: TGTGCCTGGAGCGTAGGACTGGGGGGAAGCAATCAGCCCCAGCATTTT; cdr3_aa: CAWSVGLGGSNQPQHF; clone_size: .; v_call: TRBV30; cdr3_length: 16; d_call: .; j_call: TRBJ1-5
cdr3_nt: TGTGCCAGCAGTTTACCGAGAGACTATGGCTACACCTTC; cdr3_aa: CASSLPRDYGYTF; clone_size: few; v_call: TRBV28; cdr3_length: 13; d_call: .; j_call: TRBJ1-2
cdr3_nt: TGTGCCAGTAGTATACTAGCGGGAGGGAAAGACTACGAGCAGTACTTC; cdr3_aa: CASSILAGGKDYEQYF; clone_size: .; v_call: TRBV19; cdr3_length: 16; d_call: TRBD2; j_call: TRBJ2-7
cdr3_nt: TGTGCCAGCAACAGACAACTTAACACCGGGGAGCTGTTTTTT; cdr3_aa: CASNRQLNTGELFF; clone_size: .; v_call: TRBV6-6; cdr3_length: 14; d_call: .; j_call: TRBJ2-2
cdr3_nt: TGTGCCTGGAGCGGTGCAGGTGAAAAACTGTTTTTT; cdr3_aa: CAWSGAGEKLFF; clone_size: .; v_call: TRBV30; cdr3_length: 12; d_call: .; j_call: TRBJ1-4
cdr3_nt: TGCGCCAGCAGCCGTGGACACGCCCTGGACACTGAAGCTTTCTTT; cdr3_aa: CASSRGHALDTEAFF; clone_size: .; v_call: TRBV5-1; cdr3_length: 15; d_call: .; j_call: TRBJ1-1
cdr3_nt: TGTGCCAGCAGCTTTAGCCCCCAAGAGACCCAGTACTTC; cdr3_aa: CASSFSPQETQYF; clone_size: .; v_call: TRBV7-2; cdr3_length: 13; d_call: .; j_call: TRBJ2-5
cdr3_nt: TGTGCCAGCAGCCCGGGACAGGGAAGTTGGTACGAGCAGTACTTC; cdr3_aa: CASSPGQGSWYEQYF; clone_size: .; v_call: TRBV5-5; cdr3_length: 15; d_call: TRBD1; j_call: TRBJ2-7
cdr3_nt: TGTGCCACCAGCAGGAGCTACAATGAGCAGTTCTTC; cdr3_aa: CATSRSYNEQFF; clone_size: .; v_call: TRBV15; cdr3_length: 12; d_call: .; j_call: TRBJ2-1
cdr3_nt: TGTGCCAGCAGTGGGGACAGCTATGGCTACACCTTC; cdr3_aa: CASSGDSYGYTF; clone_size: .; v_call: TRBV12-3/TRBV12-4; cdr3_length: 12; d_call: TRBD1; j_call: TRBJ1-2
cdr3_nt: TGTGCCAGCAGCACTTCCGGGACTCGGGCAGGAGAAAAACTGTTTTTT; cdr3_aa: CASSTSGTRAGEKLFF; clone_size: .; v_call: TRBV5-4; cdr3_length: 16; d_call: .; j_call: TRBJ1-4
cdr3_nt: TGTGCCAGCAGACCCGACAGGGTAGTTCAGGGAGGCTACACCTTC; cdr3_aa: CASRPDRVVQGGYTF; clone_size: .; v_call: TRBV6-5; cdr3_length: 15; d_call: TRBD1; j_call: TRBJ1-2
cdr3_nt: TGTGCCAGTAGTATGGTGTCAGGGGTGGCTCAGCCCCAGCATTTT; cdr3_aa: CASSMVSGVAQPQHF; clone_size: .; v_call: TRBV19; cdr3_length: 15; d_call: .; j_call: TRBJ1-5
cdr3_nt: TGTGCCAGCAGTCCCCTGGGTAGCGGGAGCCACGAGCAGTACTTC; cdr3_aa: CASSPLGSGSHEQYF; clone_size: .; v_call: TRBV6-1; cdr3_length: 15; d_call: TRBD2; j_call: TRBJ2-7
cdr3_nt: TGTGCCAGCTCAAGGGAGGTTATGACTGAAGCTTTCTTT; cdr3_aa: CASSREVMTEAFF; clone_size: .; v_call: TRBV2; cdr3_length: 13; d_call: .; j_call: TRBJ1-1
cdr3_nt: TGTGCCAGCAGCGTCGGCGTCCGGGACAGAAAAAACTTC; cdr3_aa: CASSVGVRDRKNF; clone_size: .; v_call: TRBV9; cdr3_length: 13; d_call: TRBD1; j_call: TRBJ2-7
cdr3_nt: TGTGCCGGTGGACAGACACATCAGCCCCAGCATTTT; cdr3_aa: CAGGQTHQPQHF; clone_size: .; v_call: TRBV28; cdr3_length: 12; d_call: .; j_call: TRBJ1-5
cdr3_nt: TGTGCCAGCAGCTTAGCGCAGACACGGGAGACCCAGTACTTC; cdr3_aa: CASSLAQTRETQYF; clone_size: .; v_call: TRBV7-2; cdr3_length: 14; d_call: .; j_call: TRBJ2-5
cdr3_nt: TGTGCCAGCAGCTCGGGACTAGCGGGGGGGCGGGAGACCCAGTACTTC; cdr3_aa: CASSSGLAGGRETQYF; clone_size: .; v_call: TRBV7-2; cdr3_length: 16; d_call: TRBD2; j_call: TRBJ2-5
cdr3_nt: TGTGCCAGCAGCTTAGGGGCGGGAGTGGATTCAGATACGCAGTATTTT; cdr3_aa: CASSLGAGVDSDTQYF; clone_size: .; v_call: TRBV11-3; cdr3_length: 16; d_call: TRBD2; j_call: TRBJ2-3
cdr3_nt: TGTGCCAGCAGCCAAGACCCACTAGCAGGCCTGGATGAGCAGTTCTTC; cdr3_aa: CASSQDPLAGLDEQFF; clone_size: .; v_call: TRBV3-1/TRBV3-2; cdr3_length: 16; d_call: .; j_call: TRBJ2-1
cdr3_nt: TGCGCCAGCAGCTTGGACGCGCCGCGAGGGACCCAGTACTTC; cdr3_aa: CASSLDAPRGTQYF; clone_size: few; v_call: TRBV5-1; cdr3_length: 14; d_call: .; j_call: TRBJ2-5
cdr3_nt: TGTGCCATGGAACCTACACCGGGACAGGGGAACTATGGCTACACCTTC; cdr3_aa: CAMEPTPGQGNYGYTF; clone_size: .; v_call: TRBV19; cdr3_length: 16; d_call: TRBD1; j_call: TRBJ1-2
cdr3_nt: TGTGCCAGCAGCCAAGTTGCGGGAGGATTCCCAATGGGGCAGTTCTTC; cdr3_aa: CASSQVAGGFPMGQFF; clone_size: .; v_call: TRBV4-2; cdr3_length: 16; d_call: TRBD2; j_call: TRBJ2-1
cdr3_nt: TGCGCCAGCAGTAAGGCGGGACAGAGCTCCTACGAGCAGTACTTC; cdr3_aa: CASSKAGQSSYEQYF; clone_size: .; v_call: TRBV5-1; cdr3_length: 15; d_call: .; j_call: TRBJ2-7
cdr3_nt: TGTGCCAGCAGTTCGAGACAGTCCACTGAAGCTTTCTTT; cdr3_aa: CASSSRQSTEAFF; clone_size: .; v_call: TRBV12-3/TRBV12-4; cdr3_length: 13; d_call: .; j_call: TRBJ1-1
cdr3_nt: TGTGCCTGGACCCGGGGGGGCCGAACAGATACGCAGTATTTT; cdr3_aa: CAWTRGGRTDTQYF; clone_size: .; v_call: TRBV30; cdr3_length: 14; d_call: TRBD2; j_call: TRBJ2-3
cdr3_nt: TGTGCCAGCAGCTGGGGCTTAACAGGGGCGGACACCATATATTTT; cdr3_aa: CASSWGLTGADTIYF; clone_size: .; v_call: TRBV13; cdr3_length: 15; d_call: TRBD1; j_call: TRBJ1-3
cdr3_nt: TGCGCCAGCAGCTCCACTAGCGGAGCACTTTACGGGCAGTACTTC; cdr3_aa: CASSSTSGALYGQYF; clone_size: .; v_call: TRBV5-1; cdr3_length: 15; d_call: TRBD2; j_call: TRBJ2-7
cdr3_nt: TGTGCCAGTACCAAAGCCCCTGACAGGTTGGGCACTGAAGCTTTCTTT; cdr3_aa: CASTKAPDRLGTEAFF; clone_size: .; v_call: TRBV19; cdr3_length: 16; d_call: .; j_call: TRBJ1-1
cdr3_nt: TGTGCCAGCAGTTTAGCAGGGGTCATGAACACTGAAGCTTTCTTT; cdr3_aa: CASSLAGVMNTEAFF; clone_size: .; v_call: TRBV28; cdr3_length: 15; d_call: .; j_call: TRBJ1-1
cdr3_nt: TGTGCCTGGACGAAGGGGTTCACAGCCCCTCAGCCCCAGCATTTT; cdr3_aa: CAWTKGFTAPQPQHF; clone_size: few; v_call: TRBV30; cdr3_length: 15; d_call: .; j_call: TRBJ1-5
cdr3_nt: TGTGCCAGCAGCTTAGATGGGGGGAGCTATGGCTACACCTTC; cdr3_aa: CASSLDGGSYGYTF; clone_size: few; v_call: TRBV7-3; cdr3_length: 14; d_call: .; j_call: TRBJ1-2
cdr3_nt: TGCGCCAGCAGTAGCCCCCCTCCATACGAGCAGTACTTC; cdr3_aa: CASSSPPPYEQYF; clone_size: .; v_call: TRBV10-1; cdr3_length: 13; d_call: .; j_call: TRBJ2-7
cdr3_nt: TGTGCCAGCTCCCCGACGCGGGGCCGGGGCAATCAGCCCCAGCATTTT; cdr3_aa: CASSPTRGRGNQPQHF; clone_size: few; v_call: TRBV18; cdr3_length: 16; d_call: .; j_call: TRBJ1-5
cdr3_nt: TGTGCCAGCAGCTTTAGCGGGATAGCAACCTACGAGCAGTACTTC; cdr3_aa: CASSFSGIATYEQYF; clone_size: .; v_call: TRBV7-9; cdr3_length: 15; d_call: TRBD2; j_call: TRBJ2-7
cdr3_nt: TGTGCCAGCAGTGACATCCCCGGGACAGGGGGAGCAGATACGCAGTATTTT; cdr3_aa: CASSDIPGTGGADTQYF; clone_size: .; v_call: TRBV6-4; cdr3_length: 17; d_call: TRBD1; j_call: TRBJ2-3
cdr3_nt: TGTGCCAGCAGCTTACAGGGAGACAGGGGGCGACTTGTCTGCAATCAGCCCCAGCATTTT; cdr3_aa: CASSLQGDRGRLVCNQPQHF; clone_size: .; v_call: TRBV11-3; cdr3_length: 20; d_call: TRBD1; j_call: TRBJ1-5
cdr3_nt: TGCGCCAGCAGCCAAGATAGGGGAACTACCTACGAGCAGTACTTC; cdr3_aa: CASSQDRGTTYEQYF; clone_size: .; v_call: TRBV4-1; cdr3_length: 15; d_call: .; j_call: TRBJ2-7
cdr3_nt: TGTGCCAGCCGACCTTACTCCGGACATTCGCCTTATGGCTACACCTTC; cdr3_aa: CASRPYSGHSPYGYTF; clone_size: .; v_call: TRBV28; cdr3_length: 16; d_call: .; j_call: TRBJ1-2
cdr3_nt: TGTGCCAGCTCACCAAGTTCGGGACAGGGCCTCTCCGAGCAGTACTTC; cdr3_aa: CASSPSSGQGLSEQYF; clone_size: .; v_call: TRBV18; cdr3_length: 16; d_call: TRBD1; j_call: TRBJ2-7
cdr3_nt: TGTGCCAGCATCCTTTTTCCGGGACAGGGGGGCAATGAGCAGTTCTTC; cdr3_aa: CASILFPGQGGNEQFF; clone_size: .; v_call: TRBV7-2; cdr3_length: 16; d_call: TRBD1; j_call: TRBJ2-1